Following are 16 T cell receptor beta chains from one sample sequenced in a study of blood T cell repertoires in COVID-19. Sequencing used immunoSEQ multiplex PCR; TCRdb keeps in-frame clones, though not all of them. The table has approximately 210,000 clones, 92% seen once. Material for sequencing was peripheral blood. These receptors were collected from a man aged 25 to 40 with acute or convalescent COVID-19.

The chain joins TRBV27 to TRBJ1-2; possible D gene TRBD1, 6 bases. In germline, CDR1 is MNHEY, CDR2 SMNVEV (reference sequence). The germline V and J ends were trimmed by 10 bases and 3 bases, with 18 bases remaining between them. The CDR3 runs 14 residues. The CDR3 region is CATRLQGVDYGYTF. DNA of the CDR3: TGTGCCACCCGCCTACAGGGCGTAGACTATGGCTACACCTTC.

The rearrangement joins TRBV16 to TRBJ2-4; 10 bases map to TRBD1. The CDR3 length is 13 residues. V lost 3 bases to trimming and J lost 7 bases; unmatched junction nucleotides: 0. CDR1 KGHSY and CDR2 FQNENV come from the germline V gene. The chain's CDR3 is CASSQGQGNIQYF. CDR3 bases: TGTGCCAGCAGCCAGGGACAGGGGAACATTCAGTACTTC.

The rearrangement links TRBV19 to TRBJ1-5; 7 nucleotides agree with TRBD1. V was pared by 4 bases and J by 0 bases, with 9 bases of the junction left unmatched. This CDR3 has 17 residues. From germline, CDR1 is LNHDA and CDR2 SQIVND (reference sequence). CDR3 in amino acids: CASSTPLQGYSNQPQHF. For the CDR3, the DNA is TGTGCCAGTAGTACCCCCCTACAGGGGTATAGCAATCAGCCCCAGCATTTT.

This clone was found once. CDR3: CASSSSQGRGTEAFF. DNA of the CDR3: TGTGCCAGCAGCTCCTCACAGGGCAGGGGCACTGAAGCTTTCTTT. The V and J genes are TRBV3-1 (or the pseudogene TRBV3-2) and TRBJ1-1, with a possible D match to TRBD1 (6 bases). Trimming pared 5 bases from V and 4 bases from J, leaving 17 bases between. The CDR3 covers 15 residues. Germline V gene lookup returns CDR1 LGHDT and CDR2 YNNKEL (reference sequence).

The chain employs TRBV18 and TRBJ2-1; D might be TRBD1 (6 bases). V shed 3 bases and J shed 0 bases, with 9 bases lying between them. Germline-derived CDR1 and CDR2 are KGHSH and LQKENI. The CDR3 loop spans 15 amino acids. The CDR3: CASSPPQGSYNEQFF. Here the CDR3 DNA reads TGTGCCAGCTCACCCCCACAGGGCTCCTACAATGAGCAGTTCTTC.

J is TRBJ1-1 and V is TRBV18, with D maybe TRBD1 (5 bases). This CDR3 spans 15 amino acids. V was cut by 5 bases and J by 0 bases, with 13 bases left in between. Germline V gene sequence: CDR1 KGHSH, CDR2 LQKENI. The CDR3 coding sequence is TGTGCCAGCTCATCCCGACAGCAAATGAACACTGAAGCTTTCTTT. Its translation: CASSSRQQMNTEAFF. The variable domain in full, completed from reference TRBV18 and TRBJ1-1, reads NAGVMQNPRHLVRRRGQEARLRCSPMKGHSHVYWYRQLPEEGLKFMVYLQKENIIDESGMPKERFSAEFPKEGPSILRIQQVVRGDSAAYFCASSSRQQMNTEAFFGQGTRLTVV.

The CDR3 coding sequence is TGTGCCAGCAGCTTGAGAGCTAGCGGGAACACCGGGGAGCTGTTTTTT. Its translation is CASSLRASGNTGELFF. The rearrangement uses TRBV5-6 and TRBJ2-2; 7 nucleotides align to TRBD2. This CDR3 contains 16 residues. V shed 1 base, J shed 1 base, and the junction held 4 bases outside the gene matches. Looked up from germline, CDR1 is SGHDT and CDR2 is YYEEEE. Complete variable domain (other parts from reference TRBV5-6 and TRBJ2-2): DAGVTQSPTHLIKTRGQQVTLRCSPKSGHDTVSWYQQALGQGPQFIFQYYEEEERQRGNFPDRFSGHQFPNYSSELNVNALLLGDSALYLCASSLRASGNTGELFFGEGSRLTVL.

J is TRBJ1-5 and V is TRBV27, with 8 nucleotides matching TRBD1. V gave up 4 bases and J gave up 6 bases; unmatched junction bases: 5. This CDR3 comprises 14 residues. CDR1 MNHEY and CDR2 SMNVEV come from the germline V gene (reference sequence). CDR3: CASSSDRGSQPQHF. As DNA, the CDR3 is TGTGCCAGCAGTTCCGACAGGGGTAGTCAGCCCCAGCATTTT.

This chain joins TRBV6-5 and TRBJ2-5; tentatively, D is TRBD2 (5 bases). The CDR3 is 12 residues long. The germline CDR1 and CDR2 sequences are MNHEY and SVGAGI. V was shortened by 5 bases and J by 7 bases, with 11 bases between the two germline ends. The CDR3 DNA reads as TGTGCCAGCAGTCGGACCCGGGGGACCCAGTACTTC. It yields the protein CASSRTRGTQYF.

The rearrangement links TRBV19 to TRBJ2-7, with D uncertain. The CDR3 loop spans 14 amino acids. The ends were cut back, 3 bases at V and 3 bases at J, with 12 bases in the middle. From germline, CDR1 is LNHDA and CDR2 SQIVND (reference sequence). The CDR3 nucleotides are TGTGCCAGTAGTATTGGAAGCGCTCTCTACGAGCAGTACTTC. Translation: CASSIGSALYEQYF. The whole variable domain, remainder taken from reference TRBV19 and TRBJ2-7, is DGGITQSPKYLFRKEGQNVTLSCEQNLNHDAMYWYRQDPGQGLRLIYYSQIVNDFQKGDIAEGYSVSREKKESFPLTVTSAQKNPTAFYLCASSIGSALYEQYFGPGTRLTVT.

V and J are TRBV11-3 and TRBJ2-5, with TRBD2 matching 15 bases. This CDR3 is built from 16 residues. J gave up 4 bases and V 4 bases, and 4 bases lay outside the gene matches. Germline CDR1 is SGHNT and CDR2 is YENEEA. The CDR3, as DNA: TGTGCCAGCAGCTCGGGACTAGCGGGGGGCCCAGAGACCCAGTACTTC. Encoded protein: CASSSGLAGGPETQYF.

The rearrangement joins TRBV19 to TRBJ2-2; D possibly corresponds to TRBD1 (5 bases). V lost 3 bases, J lost 2 bases, and 10 bases lay in between. The CDR3 is 15 residues long. Looked up from germline, CDR1 is LNHDA and CDR2 is SQIVND (reference sequence). CDR3 nucleotide sequence: TGTGCCAGTAGTATTCCAGGGAAAAACACCGGGGAGCTGTTTTTT. Translated, it gives CASSIPGKNTGELFF.

The sample holds a few counts of this clone. This sample includes further DNA sequences coding for the same CDR3. The chain has TRBV7-8 and TRBJ2-5; D is ambiguous. V lost 0 bases and J lost 2, with 4 bases in between. CDR1 and CDR2 (germline): SGHVS, FQNEAQ. The CDR3 has 13 amino acids. The chain's CDR3 is CASSLARQETQYF. In nucleotides, the CDR3 is TGTGCCAGCAGCTTAGCCAGGCAAGAGACCCAGTACTTC.

The V gene is TRBV5-4, the J gene TRBJ1-1; D is perhaps TRBD1 (6 bases). Trimming stripped 1 base from V and 7 bases from J, with 17 bases between. The CDR3 has 15 amino acids. Germline values: CDR1 SGHNT, CDR2 YYREEE (reference sequence). The CDR3 protein is CASSLISGTRIEAFF. CDR3 nucleotides: TGTGCCAGCAGCTTGATATCCGGGACAAGAATTGAAGCTTTCTTT.

J is TRBJ1-2 and V is TRBV11-2; 7 nucleotides line up with TRBD1. CDR1 is SGHAT and CDR2 is FQNNGV in the germline V gene. After removal of 6 bases from V and 4 bases from J, the junction contained 11 bases not matched to a gene. This CDR3 comprises 15 residues. The CDR3 loop reads CASSRPRDSLYGYTF. CDR3 in DNA: TGTGCCAGCAGTCGTCCCCGGGACAGCCTCTATGGCTACACCTTC. Drawing the rest from reference TRBV11-2 and TRBJ1-2, the complete variable domain is EAGVAQSPRYKIIEKRQSVAFWCNPISGHATLYWYQQILGQGPKLLIQFQNNGVVDDSQLPKDRFSAERLKGVDSTLKIQPAKLEDSAVYLCASSRPRDSLYGYTFGSGTRLTVV.

CDR3 loop: CASSIRVDQPQHF. The CDR3 DNA follows: TGTGCCAGTAGTATCCGGGTTGATCAGCCCCAGCATTTT. V is TRBV19 and J is TRBJ1-5; no clear D gene. The CDR3 loop spans 13 amino acids. Germline CDR1 reads LNHDA; CDR2 reads SQIVND (reference sequence). The V and J ends lost 3 bases and 5 bases respectively, with 8 bases between them.